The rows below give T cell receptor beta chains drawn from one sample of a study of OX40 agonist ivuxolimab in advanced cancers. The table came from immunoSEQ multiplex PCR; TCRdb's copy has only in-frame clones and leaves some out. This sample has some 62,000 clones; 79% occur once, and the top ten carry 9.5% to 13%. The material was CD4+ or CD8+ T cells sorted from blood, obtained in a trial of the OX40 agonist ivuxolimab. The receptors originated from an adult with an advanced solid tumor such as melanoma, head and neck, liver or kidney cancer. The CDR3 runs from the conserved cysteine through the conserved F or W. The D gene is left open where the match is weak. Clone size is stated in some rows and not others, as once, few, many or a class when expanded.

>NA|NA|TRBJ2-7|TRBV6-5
CASSSSGPPYEQYF
TGTGCCAGCAGCTCCAGCGGGCCTCCCTACGAGCAGTACTTC
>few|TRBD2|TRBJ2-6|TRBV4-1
CASSHRGTSGRIALDGANVLTF
TGCGCCAGCAGCCACCGAGGGACTAGCGGGAGGATCGCTCTAGATGGGGCCAACGTCCTGACTTTC
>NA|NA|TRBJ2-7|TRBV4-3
CASSQGGNSRAYEQYF
TGCGCCAGCAGCCAAGGCGGCAATAGCCGAGCCTACGAGCAGTACTTC
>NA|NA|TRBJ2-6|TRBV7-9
CASSFTGANVLTF
TGTGCCAGCAGCTTTACTGGGGCCAACGTCCTGACTTTC
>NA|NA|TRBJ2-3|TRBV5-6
CASSLGTRDTQYF
TGTGCCAGCAGCTTAGGGACCCGAGATACGCAGTATTTT
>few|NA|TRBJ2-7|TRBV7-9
CASSSSQTHYEQYF
TGTGCCAGCAGCTCCAGCCAAACCCACTACGAGCAGTACTTC
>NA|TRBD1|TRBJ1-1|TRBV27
CASSFRGLFTEAFF
TGTGCCAGCAGTTTCAGGGGGCTGTTCACTGAAGCTTTCTTT
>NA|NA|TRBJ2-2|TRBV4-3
CASSLSWAGSGTGELFF
TGCGCCAGCAGCCTTTCGTGGGCGGGAAGCGGTACCGGGGAGCTGTTTTTT
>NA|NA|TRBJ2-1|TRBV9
CASSLTGLNEQFF
TGTGCCAGCAGCTTGACAGGCCTAAATGAGCAGTTCTTC
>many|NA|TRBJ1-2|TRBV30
CAWSAGGGYTF
TGTGCCTGGAGTGCCGGGGGAGGCTACACCTTC
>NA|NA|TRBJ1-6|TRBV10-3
CAISESNNLGGSPLHF
TGTGCCATCAGTGAGTCGAACAACCTCGGAGGTTCACCCCTCCACTTT
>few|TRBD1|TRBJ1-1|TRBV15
CATSRGGTGGGTEAFF
TGTGCCACCAGCAGAGGGGGGACAGGGGGCGGCACTGAAGCTTTCTTT
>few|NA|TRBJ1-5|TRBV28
CASTSPSRPQHF
TGTGCCAGCACCTCACCTAGCCGGCCCCAGCATTTT
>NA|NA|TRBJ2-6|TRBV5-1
CASSLQGANVLTF
TGCGCCAGCAGCTTGCAGGGTGCAAACGTCCTGACTTTC
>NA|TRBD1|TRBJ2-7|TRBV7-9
CASSLLGDRVTYEQYF
TGTGCCAGCAGCTTACTAGGGGACAGAGTCACCTACGAGCAGTACTTC
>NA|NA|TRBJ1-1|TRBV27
CASSPRTGNTEAFF
TGTGCCAGCAGTCCGCGGACGGGGAACACTGAAGCTTTCTTT
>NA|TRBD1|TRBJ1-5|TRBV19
CASGDSLPYSNQPQHF
TGTGCCAGCGGGGACAGCTTACCTTATAGCAATCAGCCCCAGCATTTT
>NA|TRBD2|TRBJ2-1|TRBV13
CASSARTSGHEQFF
TGTGCCAGCAGCGCCCGGACTAGCGGACATGAGCAGTTCTTC
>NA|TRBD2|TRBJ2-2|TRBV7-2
CASSPGLAGVAGELFF
TGTGCCAGCAGCCCTGGACTAGCGGGAGTGGCAGGGGAGCTGTTTTTT
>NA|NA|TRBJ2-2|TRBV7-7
CASSRTASGELFF
TGTGCCAGCAGCCGGACGGCCAGTGGGGAGCTGTTTTTT
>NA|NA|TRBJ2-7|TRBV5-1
CASSLDRASYEQYF
TGCGCCAGCAGCTTGGACAGGGCTTCCTACGAGCAGTACTTC
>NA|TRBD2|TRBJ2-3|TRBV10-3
CAISPGTSGLTDTQYF
TGTGCCATCAGCCCCGGGACTAGCGGGCTCACAGATACGCAGTATTTT
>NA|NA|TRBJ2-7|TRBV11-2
CASSSRLDEGEQYF
TGTGCCAGCAGCTCGCGACTAGATGAAGGCGAGCAGTACTTC
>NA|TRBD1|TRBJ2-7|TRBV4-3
CASSQGKGDYKTGDEQYF
TGCGCCAGCAGCCAAGGGAAAGGAGATTACAAGACAGGGGACGAGCAGTACTTC
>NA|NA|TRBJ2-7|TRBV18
CASSPRQGDEQYF
TGTGCCAGCTCACCACGTCAGGGTGACGAGCAGTACTTC
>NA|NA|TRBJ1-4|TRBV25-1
CASSVSTTNEKLFF
TGTGCCAGCAGTGTATCGACAACTAATGAAAAACTGTTTTTT
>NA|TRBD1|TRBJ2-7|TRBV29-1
CSGATGESYEQYF
TGCAGCGGAGCCACAGGGGAAAGCTACGAGCAGTACTTC
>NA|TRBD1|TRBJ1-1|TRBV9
CASSDSRDRGPTEAFF
TGTGCCAGCAGTGACAGTAGGGACAGGGGGCCAACTGAAGCTTTCTTT
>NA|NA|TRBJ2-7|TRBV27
CASSPRGLEQYF
TGTGCCAGCAGTCCTCGGGGGCTCGAGCAGTACTTC
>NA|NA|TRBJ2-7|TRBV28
CASSSPAQGTYEQYF
TGTGCCAGCAGTTCCCCCGCTCAGGGAACCTACGAGCAGTACTTC
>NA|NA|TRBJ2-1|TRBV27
CASSSLAYEQFF
TGTGCCAGCAGTTCGCTAGCCTATGAGCAGTTCTTC
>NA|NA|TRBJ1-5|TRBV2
CASSDRDSNQPQHF
TGTGCCAGCAGTGATAGGGACAGCAATCAGCCCCAGCATTTT
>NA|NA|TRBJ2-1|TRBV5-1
CASSLDQINEQFF
TGCGCCAGCAGCTTGGACCAAATCAATGAGCAGTTCTTC
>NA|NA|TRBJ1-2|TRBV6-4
CASSAGPNYGYTF
TGTGCCAGCAGTGCGGGGCCTAACTATGGCTACACCTTC
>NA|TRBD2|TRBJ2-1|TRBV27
CAVRLAGVGYNEQFF
TGTGCCGTCAGACTAGCGGGAGTTGGCTACAATGAGCAGTTCTTC
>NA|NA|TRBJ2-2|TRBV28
CASSFLGYTGELFF
TGTGCCAGCAGTTTTCTGGGATACACCGGGGAGCTGTTTTTT
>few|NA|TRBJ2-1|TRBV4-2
CASSLSGYEQFF
TGTGCCAGCAGCCTCAGCGGCTATGAGCAGTTCTTC
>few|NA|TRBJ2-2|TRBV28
CASRSDAGELFF
TGTGCCAGCAGATCCGATGCCGGGGAGCTGTTTTTT
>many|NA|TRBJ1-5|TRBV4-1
CASSPTGNQPQHF
TGCGCCAGCAGCCCGACGGGCAATCAGCCCCAGCATTTT
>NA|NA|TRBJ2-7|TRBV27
CASSLSAGIYEQYF
TGTGCCAGCAGTTTATCCGCTGGGATCTACGAGCAGTACTTC
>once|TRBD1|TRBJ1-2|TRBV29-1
CSVRDRVGGYTF
TGCAGCGTTAGGGACAGGGTGGGTGGCTACACCTTC
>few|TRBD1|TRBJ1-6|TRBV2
CASSHGDRSSYNSPLHF
TGTGCCAGCAGTCACGGGGACAGGAGCTCCTATAATTCACCCCTCCACTTT
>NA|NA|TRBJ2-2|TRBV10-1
CASSCGIFTGELFF
TGCGCCAGCAGTTGTGGGATCTTCACCGGGGAGCTGTTTTTT
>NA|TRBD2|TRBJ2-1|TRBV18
CASSLLGSAGGHNEQFF
TGTGCCAGCTCACTCCTTGGCTCGGCGGGAGGCCACAATGAGCAGTTCTTC
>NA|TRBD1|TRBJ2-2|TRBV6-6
CASSSRGLDTGELFF
TGTGCCAGCAGTTCGAGGGGGCTCGACACCGGGGAGCTGTTTTTT
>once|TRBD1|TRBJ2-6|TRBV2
CASGGQVFSGANVLTF
TGTGCCAGCGGGGGACAGGTGTTCTCTGGGGCCAACGTCCTGACTTTC
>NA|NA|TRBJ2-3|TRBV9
CASSVAEPGADTQYF
TGTGCCAGCAGCGTAGCGGAGCCAGGGGCAGATACGCAGTATTTT
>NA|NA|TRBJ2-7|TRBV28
CASSFGRVSYEQYF
TGTGCCAGCAGTTTCGGCAGGGTTTCCTACGAGCAGTACTTC
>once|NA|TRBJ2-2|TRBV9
CASSSPSIDTGELFF
TGTGCCAGCAGCTCCCCGAGTATCGACACCGGGGAGCTGTTTTTT
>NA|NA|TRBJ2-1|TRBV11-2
CASSLNDGNNEQFF
TGTGCCAGCAGCTTAAACGACGGGAACAATGAGCAGTTCTTC
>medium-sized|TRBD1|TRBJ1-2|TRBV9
CASSRGQGDLYGYTF
TGTGCCAGCAGCAGAGGACAGGGGGATCTCTATGGCTACACCTTC
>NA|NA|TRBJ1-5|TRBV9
CASSPRGENQPQHF
TGTGCCAGCAGCCCGAGAGGGGAAAATCAGCCCCAGCATTTT
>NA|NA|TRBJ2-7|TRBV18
CASSPALGAYEQYF
TGTGCCAGCTCACCGGCACTGGGGGCCTACGAGCAGTACTTC
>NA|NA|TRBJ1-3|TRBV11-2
CASSLVMRNTIYF
TGTGCCAGCAGCTTAGTTATGAGAAACACCATATATTTT
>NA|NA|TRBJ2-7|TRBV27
CASKRTGAYEQYF
TGTGCCAGCAAGAGGACGGGGGCCTACGAGCAGTACTTC
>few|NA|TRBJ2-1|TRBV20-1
CSAPGPDEQFF
TGCAGTGCCCCGGGACCGGATGAGCAGTTCTTC
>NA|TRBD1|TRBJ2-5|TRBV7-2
CASSLGGTGQETQYF
TGTGCCAGCAGCTTAGGAGGGACAGGACAAGAGACCCAGTACTTC